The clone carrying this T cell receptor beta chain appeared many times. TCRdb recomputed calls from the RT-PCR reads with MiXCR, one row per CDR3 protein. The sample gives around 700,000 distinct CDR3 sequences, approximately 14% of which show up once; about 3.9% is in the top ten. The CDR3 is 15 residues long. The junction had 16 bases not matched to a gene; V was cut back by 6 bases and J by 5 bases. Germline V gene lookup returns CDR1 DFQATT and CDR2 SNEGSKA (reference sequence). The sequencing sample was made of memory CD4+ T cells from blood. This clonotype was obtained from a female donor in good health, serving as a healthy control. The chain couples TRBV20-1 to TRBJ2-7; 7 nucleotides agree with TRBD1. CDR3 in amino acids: CSAGVIQGIFDEQYF. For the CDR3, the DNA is TGCAGTGCAGGGGTTATACAGGGGATTTTCGACGAGCAGTACTTC.